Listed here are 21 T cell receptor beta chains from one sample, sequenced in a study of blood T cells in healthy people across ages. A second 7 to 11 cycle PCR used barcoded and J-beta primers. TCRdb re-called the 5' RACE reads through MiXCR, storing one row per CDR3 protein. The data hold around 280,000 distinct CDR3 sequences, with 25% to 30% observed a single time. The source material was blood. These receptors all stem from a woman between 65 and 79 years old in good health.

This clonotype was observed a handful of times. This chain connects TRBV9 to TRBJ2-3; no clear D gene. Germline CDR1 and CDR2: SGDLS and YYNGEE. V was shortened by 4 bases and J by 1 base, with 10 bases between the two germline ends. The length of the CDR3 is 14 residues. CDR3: CASSPGLRTDTQYF. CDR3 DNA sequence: TGTGCCAGCAGCCCAGGCCTCCGCACAGATACGCAGTATTTT. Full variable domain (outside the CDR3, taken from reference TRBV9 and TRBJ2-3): DSGVTQTPKHLITATGQRVTLRCSPRSGDLSVYWYQQSLDQGLQFLIQYYNGEERAKGNILERFSAQQFPDLHSELNLSSLELGDSALYFCASSPGLRTDTQYFGPGTRLTVL.

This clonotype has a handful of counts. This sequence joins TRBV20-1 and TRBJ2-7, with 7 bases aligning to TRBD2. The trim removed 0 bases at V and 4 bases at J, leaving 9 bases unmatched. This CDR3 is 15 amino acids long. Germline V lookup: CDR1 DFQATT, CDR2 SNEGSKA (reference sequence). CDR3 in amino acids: CSARDQSSGNYEQYF. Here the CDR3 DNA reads TGCAGTGCTAGAGATCAGTCTAGCGGAAATTACGAGCAGTACTTC.

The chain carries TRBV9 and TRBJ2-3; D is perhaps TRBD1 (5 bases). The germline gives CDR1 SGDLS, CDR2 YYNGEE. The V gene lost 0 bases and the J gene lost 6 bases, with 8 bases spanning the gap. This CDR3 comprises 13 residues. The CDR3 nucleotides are TGTGCCAGCAGCGTAGGGACAACGGATACGCAGTATTTT. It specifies CASSVGTTDTQYF.

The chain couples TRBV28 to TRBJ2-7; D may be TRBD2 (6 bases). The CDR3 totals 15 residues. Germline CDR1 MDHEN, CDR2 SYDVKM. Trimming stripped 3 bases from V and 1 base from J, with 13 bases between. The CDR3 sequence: CASSFWRGPSYEQYF. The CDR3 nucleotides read TGTGCCAGCAGTTTTTGGCGGGGACCTTCCTACGAGCAGTACTTC.

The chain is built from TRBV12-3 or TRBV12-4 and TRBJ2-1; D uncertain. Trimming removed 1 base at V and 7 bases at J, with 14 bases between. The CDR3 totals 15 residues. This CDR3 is CASSLGPSDWNEQFF. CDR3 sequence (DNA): TGTGCCAGCAGTTTAGGACCCTCCGATTGGAATGAGCAGTTCTTC.

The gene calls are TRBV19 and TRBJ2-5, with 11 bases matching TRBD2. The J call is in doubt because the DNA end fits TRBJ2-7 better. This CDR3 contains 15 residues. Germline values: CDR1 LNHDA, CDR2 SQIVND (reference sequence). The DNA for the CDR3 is TGTGCCACTAGAATGACCGGGACTAGCGGCTACGAGCAGTACTTC. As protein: CATRMTGTSGYEQYF.

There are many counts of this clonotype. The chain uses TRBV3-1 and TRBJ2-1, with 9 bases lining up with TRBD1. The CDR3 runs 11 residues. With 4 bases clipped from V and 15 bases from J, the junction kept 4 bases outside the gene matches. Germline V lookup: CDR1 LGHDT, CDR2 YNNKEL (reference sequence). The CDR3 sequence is CASSPGTGRFF. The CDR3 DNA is TGTGCCAGCAGCCCAGGGACAGGGCGGTTCTTC.

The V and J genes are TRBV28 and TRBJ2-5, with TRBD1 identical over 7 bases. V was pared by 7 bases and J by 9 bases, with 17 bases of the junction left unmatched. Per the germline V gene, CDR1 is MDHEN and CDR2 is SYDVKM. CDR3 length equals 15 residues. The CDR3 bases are TGTGCCAGCAACCCCCGCCCCTTACAGGGGAAGGCCCAGTACTTC. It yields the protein CASNPRPLQGKAQYF.

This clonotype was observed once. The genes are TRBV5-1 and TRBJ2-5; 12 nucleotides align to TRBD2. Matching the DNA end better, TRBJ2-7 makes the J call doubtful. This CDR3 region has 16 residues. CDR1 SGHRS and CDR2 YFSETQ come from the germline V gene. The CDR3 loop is CASSPSTSGGSYEQYF. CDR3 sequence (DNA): TGCGCCAGCAGCCCCTCGACTAGCGGGGGCTCCTACGAGCAGTACTTC.

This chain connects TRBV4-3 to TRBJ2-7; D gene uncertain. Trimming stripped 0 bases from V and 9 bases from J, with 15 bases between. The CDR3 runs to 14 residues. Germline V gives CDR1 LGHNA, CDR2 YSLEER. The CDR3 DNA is TGCGCCAGCAGCCAAGATCGGAAAACGGACCGGCAGTACTTC. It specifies CASSQDRKTDRQYF.

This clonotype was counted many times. CDR3 sequence reads: CSANRQDLAKNIQYF. Written as DNA, the CDR3 is TGCAGTGCTAACCGACAGGATCTAGCCAAAAACATTCAGTACTTC. The chain joins TRBV20-1 to TRBJ2-4, with D tentatively TRBD1 (6 bases). With 4 bases removed from V and 0 bases from J, the gap between germline ends came to 13 bases. CDR3 length equals 15 residues. Per the germline V gene, CDR1 is DFQATT and CDR2 is SNEGSKA (reference sequence).

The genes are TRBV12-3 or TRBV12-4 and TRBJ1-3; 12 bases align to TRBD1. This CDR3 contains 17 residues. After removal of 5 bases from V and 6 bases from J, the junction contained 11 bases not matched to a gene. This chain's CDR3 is CASSPLGTGGVENTIYF. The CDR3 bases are TGTGCCAGCAGTCCCCTCGGGACAGGGGGCGTCGAAAACACCATATATTTT.

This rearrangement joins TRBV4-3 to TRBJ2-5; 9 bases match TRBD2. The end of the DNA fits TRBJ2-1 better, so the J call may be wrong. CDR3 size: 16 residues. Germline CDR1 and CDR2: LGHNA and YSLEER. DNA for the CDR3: TGCGCCAGCAGCCAAGATGGGCGGGAGGGCCGCAATGAGCAGTTCTTC. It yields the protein CASSQDGREGRNEQFF.

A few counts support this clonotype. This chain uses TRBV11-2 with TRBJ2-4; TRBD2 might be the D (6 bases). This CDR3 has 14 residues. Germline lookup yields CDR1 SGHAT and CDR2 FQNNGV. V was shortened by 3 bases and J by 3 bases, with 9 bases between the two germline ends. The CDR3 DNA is TGTGCCAGCAGCTTCGGAGGGAACAAAAACATTCAGTACTTC. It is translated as CASSFGGNKNIQYF.

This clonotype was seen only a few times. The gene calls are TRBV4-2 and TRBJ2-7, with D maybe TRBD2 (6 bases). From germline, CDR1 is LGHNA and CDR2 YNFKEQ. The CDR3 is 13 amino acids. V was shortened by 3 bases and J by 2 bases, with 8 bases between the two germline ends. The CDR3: CASSQTRTYEQYF. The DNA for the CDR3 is TGTGCCAGCAGCCAGACTAGAACCTACGAGCAGTACTTC.

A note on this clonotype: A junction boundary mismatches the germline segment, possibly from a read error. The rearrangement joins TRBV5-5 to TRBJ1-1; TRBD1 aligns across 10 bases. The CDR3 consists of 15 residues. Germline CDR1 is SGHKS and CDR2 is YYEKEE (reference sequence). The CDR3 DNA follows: TGTGCCAGCAGCAAAGACAGGGGGCTGGGCACTGAAGCTCTCTTT. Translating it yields CASSKDRGLGTEALF.

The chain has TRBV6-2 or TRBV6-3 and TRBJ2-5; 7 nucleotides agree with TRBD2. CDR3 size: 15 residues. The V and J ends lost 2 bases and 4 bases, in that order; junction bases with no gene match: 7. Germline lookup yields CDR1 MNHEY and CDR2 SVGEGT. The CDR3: CASSYERDLRETQYF. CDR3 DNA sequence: TGTGCCAGCAGTTACGAGCGGGACCTCCGAGAGACCCAGTACTTC.

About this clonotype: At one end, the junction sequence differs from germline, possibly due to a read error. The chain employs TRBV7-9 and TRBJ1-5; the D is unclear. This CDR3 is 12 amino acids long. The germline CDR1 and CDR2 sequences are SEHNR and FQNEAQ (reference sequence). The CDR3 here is CASSLPNQPQHF. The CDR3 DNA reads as TGTGCCAGCAGCTTACCTAATCAACCCCAGCATTTT.

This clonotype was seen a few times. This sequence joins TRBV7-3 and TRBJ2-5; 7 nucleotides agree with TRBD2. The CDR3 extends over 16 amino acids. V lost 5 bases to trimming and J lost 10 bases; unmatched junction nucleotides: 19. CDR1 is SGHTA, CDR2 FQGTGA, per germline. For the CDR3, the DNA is TGTGCCAGCAGCCCATCCCCCGGGACTATAGCATCGGTCCAGTACTTC. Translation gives CASSPSPGTIASVQYF.

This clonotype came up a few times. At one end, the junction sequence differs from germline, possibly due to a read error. The CDR3 sequence: CASSLEGQEAQYF. CDR3 coding DNA: TGCGCCAGCAGCTTGGAGGGACAAGAGGCCCAGTACTTC. This chain uses TRBV5-1 with TRBJ2-5; TRBD1 is a possible D gene (6 bases). This CDR3 is 13 amino acids long. CDR1 is SGHRS and CDR2 is YFSETQ in the germline V gene.

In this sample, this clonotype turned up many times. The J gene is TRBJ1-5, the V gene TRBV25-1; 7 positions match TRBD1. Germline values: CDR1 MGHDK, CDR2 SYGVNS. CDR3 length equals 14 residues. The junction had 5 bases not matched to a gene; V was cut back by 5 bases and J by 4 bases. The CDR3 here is CASSPQGGNQPQHF. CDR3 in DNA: TGTGCCAGCAGTCCGCAGGGGGGAAATCAGCCCCAGCATTTT.